The clone carrying this TCR beta chain was recorded a few times. What it binds is not known. This sample is part of a study of T cells in Graves' hyperthyroidism and ophthalmopathy. Study findings and constraints: Most thyroid clonotypes that were expanded above 0.001 also turned up in blood. Through a model of 13 V-J features, ophthalmopathy was separated from stable hyperthyroidism.

Trimming at V came to 6 bases and at J to 0 bases, leaving 6 bases not matched to a gene. The CDR3 has 15 residues. Per germline, CDR1 SGHTA and CDR2 FQGTGA. Patients were aged 18 to 65, had disease duration under 2 months, and had newly diagnosed hyperthyroidism. Patients having uncontrolled infection, another autoimmune disease, pregnancy or lactation were not included. RNA transcripts provided the source from which TCR beta CDR3 regions were amplified. With the HTBI primer set, the TCR CDR3 went through a first round of RT-PCR. TCRdb re-derived calls from the multiplex PCR reads in MiXCR, one entry per CDR3 protein. The data contain fewer than 750,000 distinct CDR3 sequences, around 42% of them singletons.

Sequencing used peripheral blood or thyroid tissue (not recorded which). This chain joins TRBV7-3 and TRBJ2-7; 9 bases fit TRBD1. The receptor comes from a young woman with Graves' hyperthyroidism. Here the CDR3 reads CASSLTGGASYEQYF. CDR3 bases: TGTGCCAGCAGTTTGACAGGGGGGGCCTCCTACGAGCAGTACTTC.